This passage covers 10 T cell receptor beta chains from one sample sequenced in a study of control samples from healthy donors and cancer patients. Only in-frame clones appear in the TCRdb table, and some are missing; sequencing was by immunoSEQ multiplex PCR. This table holds around 20,000 clones, roughly 80% found once. Material for sequencing was PBMCs. These receptors came from an elderly man with head and neck cancer.

The V gene is TRBV7-6, the J gene TRBJ1-1; maybe TRBD1 (6 bases). This CDR3 region has 15 residues. The germline V gene has CDR1 SGHVS and CDR2 FNYEAQ. Trimming took off 0 bases at V and 3 bases at J, with 11 bases between the two ends. The CDR3 DNA follows: TGTGCCAGCAGCTTAGCGGGGGGCGGGGACACTGAAGCTTTCTTT. Its protein product is CASSLAGGGDTEAFF.

The V gene is TRBV3-1 (or the pseudogene TRBV3-2), the J gene TRBJ1-2, with D maybe TRBD1 (5 bases). The CDR3 has 15 residues. Germline V lookup: CDR1 LGHDT, CDR2 YNNKEL (reference sequence). Trimming shortened V by 2 bases and J by 4 bases, and 14 bases separated the two germline ends. CDR3 sequence reads: CASSQHLGDSYGYTF. The CDR3 DNA is TGTGCCAGCAGCCAACATCTGGGGGACTCCTATGGCTACACCTTC.

V is TRBV7-8 and J is TRBJ2-1; no definite D call. Germline V gene lookup returns CDR1 SGHVS and CDR2 FQNEAQ. The CDR3 has 14 amino acids. V lost 4 bases to trimming and J lost 3 bases, with 10 bases between them. The CDR3 region has the DNA TGTGCCAGCAGCTCCGGTCCCCTCTACAATGAGCAGTTCTTC. Amino acids: CASSSGPLYNEQFF.

The rearrangement joins TRBV5-1 to TRBJ2-1, with a tentative D call TRBD1 (5 bases). V lost 0 bases and J 3 bases, leaving 10 bases between the germline ends. The V gene's germline CDR1 is SGHRS and CDR2 YFSETQ. This CDR3 comprises 15 residues. The CDR3 DNA is TGCGCCAGCAGCTTGGAGCGACAGAACTACAATGAGCAGTTCTTC. It specifies CASSLERQNYNEQFF.

Details on this clone: A much larger clone lies a single base off, so this may be a read error. The chain links TRBV9 to TRBJ2-3; no firm D call. Per germline, CDR1 SGDLS and CDR2 YYNGEE. The CDR3 is 11 residues long. Trimming took off 3 bases at V and 2 bases at J, with 1 base between the two ends. The CDR3 region has the DNA TGTGCCAGCAGCGACACAGATACGCAGTATTTT. Translating it yields CASSDTDTQYF. Full variable domain (outside the CDR3, taken from reference TRBV9 and TRBJ2-3): DSGVTQTPKHLITATGQRVTLRCSPRSGDLSVYWYQQSLDQGLQFLIQYYNGEERAKGNILERFSAQQFPDLHSELNLSSLELGDSALYFCASSDTDTQYFGPGTRLTVL.

V gene TRBV6-2 or TRBV6-3 combines with J gene TRBJ1-5; D possibly corresponds to TRBD1 (6 bases). Deletions cut 0 bases from V and 1 base from J, with 13 bases between. The CDR3 is 17 amino acids. From germline, CDR1 is MNHEY and CDR2 SVGEGT. CDR3 loop: CASSYSMAGGSNQPQHF. CDR3 coding DNA: TGTGCCAGCAGTTACTCGATGGCGGGGGGCAGCAATCAGCCCCAGCATTTT.

The J gene is TRBJ1-5, the V gene TRBV10-1, with no clear D. This CDR3 spans 13 amino acids. From germline, CDR1 is WNHNN and CDR2 SYGVQD (reference sequence). Trimming stripped 0 bases from V and 6 bases from J, with 6 bases between. The CDR3, as DNA: TGCGCCAGCAGTGAGTCTTTGGGTCAGCCCCAGCATTTT. It specifies CASSESLGQPQHF.

The chain is built from TRBV9 and TRBJ2-1; a possible D gene is TRBD2 (5 bases). The length of the CDR3 is 15 residues. Germline CDR1 and CDR2: SGDLS and YYNGEE. V was shortened by 0 bases and J by 1 base, with 8 bases between the two germline ends. The CDR3 loop reads CASSVGGLSYNEQFF. The CDR3 DNA is TGTGCCAGCAGCGTAGGAGGGCTTTCCTACAATGAGCAGTTCTTC.

This clone was counted a single time. The chain recombines TRBV7-2 with TRBJ2-5, with 7 bases matching TRBD2. Germline lookup yields CDR1 SGHTA and CDR2 FQGNSA. The CDR3 totals 15 residues. The J segment lost 1 base and the V segment lost 3 bases, leaving 5 bases of the junction unmatched. The CDR3 loop reads CASSLGAGSQETQYF. The CDR3 DNA sequence: TGTGCCAGCAGCTTGGGAGCGGGGTCCCAAGAGACCCAGTACTTC. The complete variable domain, with remaining parts taken from reference TRBV7-2 and TRBJ2-5, reads GAGVSQSPSNKVTEKGKDVELRCDPISGHTALYWYRQSLGQGLEFLIYFQGNSAPDKSGLPSDRFSAERTGGSVSTLTIQRTQQEDSAVYLCASSLGAGSQETQYFGPGTRLLVL.

V is TRBV7-9 and J is TRBJ2-3; D uncertain. CDR3 length equals 12 residues. V lost 2 bases to trimming and J lost 4 bases, with 4 bases between them. Germline CDR1 reads SEHNR; CDR2 reads FQNEAQ (reference sequence). The CDR3: CASSLRADTQYF. The DNA for the CDR3 is TGTGCCAGCAGCTTAAGGGCAGATACGCAGTATTTT.